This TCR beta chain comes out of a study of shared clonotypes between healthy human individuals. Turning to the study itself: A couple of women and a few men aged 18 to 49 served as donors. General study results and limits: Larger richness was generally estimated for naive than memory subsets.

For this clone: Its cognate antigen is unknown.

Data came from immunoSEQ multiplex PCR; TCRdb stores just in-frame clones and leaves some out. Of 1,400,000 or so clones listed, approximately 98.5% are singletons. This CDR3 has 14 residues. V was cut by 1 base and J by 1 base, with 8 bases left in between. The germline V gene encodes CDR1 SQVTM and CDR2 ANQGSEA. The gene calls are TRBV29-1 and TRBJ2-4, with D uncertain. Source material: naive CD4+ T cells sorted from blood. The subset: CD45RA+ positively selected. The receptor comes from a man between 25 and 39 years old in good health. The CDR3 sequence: CSVEGVWAKNIQYF. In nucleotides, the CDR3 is TGCAGCGTTGAAGGTGTGTGGGCCAAAAACATTCAGTACTTC.